This TCR beta chain was sequenced for a study of human T cells and chemical hapten exposure. Study-wide context: Doses of diphenylcyclopropenone went to the patients' scalps weekly throughout the roughly 22-week study. Patients were mainly female, each with alopecia areata, totalis or universalis.

Each CDR3 protein is one row after TCRdb ran MiXCR on the RACE reads. The sample consists of some 89,000 distinct CDR3 sequences, roughly 27% of them appearing once. Time point defined: patch test 3, about 24 weeks after DPC sensitization. Regarding treatment: therapeutic diphenylcyclopropenone sensitization with weekly scalp DPC. This clonotype occurred a few times. Germline CDR1 reads MNHEY; CDR2 reads SMNVEV (reference sequence). There are 16 residues in the CDR3. After removal of 5 bases from V and 7 bases from J, the junction contained 13 bases not matched to a gene. The source is a man between 40 and 49 years old with alopecia areata. Some clones in this sample may be carry-over from other donors' samples. The sequenced sample was whole blood, obtained in connection with sensitization to the hapten diphenylcyclopropenone (DPC). The chain joins TRBV27 to TRBJ2-7, with 11 bases matching TRBD2. The CDR3 bases are TGTGCCAGCAGTCCCAGACCTAGCGGGAGGTCGGATGAGCAGTACTTC. Translated: CASSPRPSGRSDEQYF.